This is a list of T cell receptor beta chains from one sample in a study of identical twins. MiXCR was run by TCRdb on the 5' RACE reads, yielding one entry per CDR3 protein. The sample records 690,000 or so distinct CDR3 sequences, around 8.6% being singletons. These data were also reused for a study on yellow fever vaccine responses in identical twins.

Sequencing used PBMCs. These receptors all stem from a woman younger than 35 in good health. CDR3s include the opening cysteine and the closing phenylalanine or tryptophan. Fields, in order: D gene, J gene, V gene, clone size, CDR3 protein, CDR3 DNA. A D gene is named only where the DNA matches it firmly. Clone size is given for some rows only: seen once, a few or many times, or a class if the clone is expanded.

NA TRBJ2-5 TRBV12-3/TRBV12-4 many CASTLGVGSQETQYF TGTGCCAGCACCCTGGGGGTGGGAAGTCAAGAGACCCAGTACTTC
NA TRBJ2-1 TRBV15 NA CATSGTIYNEQFF TGTGCCACCAGCGGGACGATCTACAATGAGCAGTTCTTC
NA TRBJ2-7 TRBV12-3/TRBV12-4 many CASSLGRRYEQYF TGTGCCAGCAGTTTGGGACGGCGATACGAGCAGTACTTC
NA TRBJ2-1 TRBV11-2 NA CASSLDWRSNEQFF TGTGCCAGCAGCTTAGATTGGAGGAGCAATGAGCAGTTCTTC
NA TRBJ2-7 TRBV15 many CATSRAGWGISTYEQYF TGTGCCACCAGCAGAGCCGGTTGGGGGATCTCAACCTACGAGCAGTACTTC
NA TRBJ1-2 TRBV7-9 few CASSLSPQSYGYTF TGTGCCAGCAGCTTAAGCCCACAGTCCTATGGCTACACCTTC
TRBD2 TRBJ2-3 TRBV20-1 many CSASSLGLASGGYTDTQYF TGCAGTGCTAGTTCTCTCGGGCTGGCTAGCGGGGGCTACACAGATACGCAGTATTTT
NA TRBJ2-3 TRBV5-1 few CASRAWGEWTDTQYF TGCGCCAGCAGGGCGTGGGGGGAATGGACAGATACGCAGTATTTT
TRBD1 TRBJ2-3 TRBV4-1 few CASSQDTTGADTQYF TGCGCCAGCAGCCAAGATACAACAGGGGCAGATACGCAGTATTTT
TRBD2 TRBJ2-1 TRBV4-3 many CASRAGGVYNEQFF TGCGCCAGCAGGGCGGGAGGGGTCTACAATGAGCAGTTCTTC
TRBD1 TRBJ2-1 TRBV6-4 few CASSDAAGGPYNEQFF TGTGCCAGCAGTGACGCCGCAGGGGGCCCTTACAATGAGCAGTTCTTC
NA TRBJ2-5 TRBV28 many CASTHRGLPKETQYF TGTGCCAGCACGCACCGAGGACTCCCAAAAGAGACCCAGTACTTC
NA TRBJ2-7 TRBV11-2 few CASSLDYDPGAYEQYF TGTGCCAGCAGCTTAGATTATGATCCAGGGGCCTACGAGCAGTACTTC
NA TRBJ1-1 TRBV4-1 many CASSQGRFGEPEAFF TGCGCCAGCAGCCAAGGAAGGTTCGGGGAACCTGAAGCTTTCTTT
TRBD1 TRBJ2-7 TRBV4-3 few CASSQEVLGQGPYEQYF TGCGCCAGCAGCCAAGAAGTTCTGGGACAGGGGCCCTACGAGCAGTACTTC
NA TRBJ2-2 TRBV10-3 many CAISRGSMTGELFF TGTGCCATCAGCCGGGGTTCGATGACCGGGGAGCTGTTTTTT
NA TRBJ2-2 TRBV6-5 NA CASEGSRGELFF TGTGCCAGCGAGGGGTCCCGCGGGGAGCTGTTTTTT
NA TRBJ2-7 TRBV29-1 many CSILTGKAREQYF TGCAGCATTTTGACAGGCAAAGCGCGCGAGCAGTACTTC
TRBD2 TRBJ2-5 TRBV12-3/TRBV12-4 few CASNPTPSGRQETQYF TGTGCCAGCAACCCCACCCCTAGCGGGAGGCAAGAGACCCAGTACTTC
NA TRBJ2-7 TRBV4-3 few CASSQEPSAGISYEQYF TGCGCCAGCAGCCAAGAACCCAGCGCGGGTATCTCCTACGAGCAGTACTTC
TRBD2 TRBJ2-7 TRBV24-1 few CATSDPAGGYEQYF TGTGCCACCAGTGATCCAGCGGGAGGATACGAGCAGTACTTC
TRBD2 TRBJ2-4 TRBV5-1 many CASSPGLAGAPNIQYF TGCGCCAGCAGCCCCGGGCTAGCGGGAGCACCAAACATTCAGTACTTC
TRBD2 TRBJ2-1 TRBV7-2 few CASSLNGPSSGRYEQFF TGTGCCAGCAGCTTAAACGGGCCGTCTAGCGGGAGATATGAGCAGTTCTTC
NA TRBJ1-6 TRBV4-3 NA CASSQGAFENSPLHF TGCGCCAGCAGCCAAGGGGCCTTCGAGAATTCACCCCTCCACTTT